The T cell receptor (delta chain) described here comes from a study of gamma-delta chains in newborns, infants, children (dated by TCRdb to 2018 to 2020). For context, the study as a whole: According to the title of the study, polyclonal expansion of innate gammadelta T cells immediately after birth is driven by microbial exposure. How innate gammadelta T cell populations in human newborns were shaped by microbial exposure immediately after birth was investigated in the study.

The reads were generated on an Illumina MiSeq. TCRdb processed the public reads again with the CATT caller, after which rows with matching DNA were combined. Within this sample are around 10,000 delta-chain clones, with about 9% of them counted one time only. Under 9.5% of the sample is in the top ten clones. V has 3 bases trimmed and J has 3 bases trimmed; junction bases matching no gene number 4. The CDR3 runs 15 residues from the cysteine to the phenylalanine. The only DNA kept is the CDR3, 45 bases in frame from the first base. The germline V gene provides CDR1 GEAIGNYY and CDR2 EKD. This clone was counted only a few times. It has no known antigen specificity. The input lacks base qualities; no much larger clone sits a single base away.

Sequencing was carried out using blood. The sequence was obtained from a child who was a newborn, infant or young child, either healthy, febrile or measles-vaccinated (not recorded which). The rearrangement combines TRDV2 with TRDJ1, with 12 bases matching TRDD3. The nucleotide sequence is TGTGCCTGTGACCAACTGGGGGATACATCCGATAAACTCATCTTT. The translation is CACDQLGDTSDKLIF.